The TCR beta chain under discussion was sequenced for a study of T-cell reconstitution after alpha-beta-depleted transplantation in children. Researchers prepared the TCRbeta library using unique molecular identifiers, the study reports. One entry per CDR3 protein, called by TCRdb with MiXCR from the PCR reads. Counted here are fewer than 700,000 distinct CDR3 sequences, about an eighth occurring once; the ten biggest clones make up approximately 2.1%. Per the germline V gene, CDR1 is MDHEN and CDR2 is SYDVKM. The length of the CDR3 is 15 residues. The trim removed 7 bases at V and 2 bases at J, leaving 9 bases unmatched.

The genes are TRBV28 and TRBJ2-7; 9 nucleotides align to TRBD2. Here the sequenced sample was PBMCs, mostly from graft donor cells, taken 360 days after TCRalphabeta/CD19-depleted stem cell transplant. This receptor was identified in a male patient aged 5 to 17 who had a stem cell transplant for acute myeloid leukemia, so the T cells may come from the graft donor. The CDR3 region is CASKYSGSGAYEQYF. Here the CDR3 DNA reads TGTGCCAGCAAGTATAGCGGGAGCGGCGCCTACGAGCAGTACTTC.